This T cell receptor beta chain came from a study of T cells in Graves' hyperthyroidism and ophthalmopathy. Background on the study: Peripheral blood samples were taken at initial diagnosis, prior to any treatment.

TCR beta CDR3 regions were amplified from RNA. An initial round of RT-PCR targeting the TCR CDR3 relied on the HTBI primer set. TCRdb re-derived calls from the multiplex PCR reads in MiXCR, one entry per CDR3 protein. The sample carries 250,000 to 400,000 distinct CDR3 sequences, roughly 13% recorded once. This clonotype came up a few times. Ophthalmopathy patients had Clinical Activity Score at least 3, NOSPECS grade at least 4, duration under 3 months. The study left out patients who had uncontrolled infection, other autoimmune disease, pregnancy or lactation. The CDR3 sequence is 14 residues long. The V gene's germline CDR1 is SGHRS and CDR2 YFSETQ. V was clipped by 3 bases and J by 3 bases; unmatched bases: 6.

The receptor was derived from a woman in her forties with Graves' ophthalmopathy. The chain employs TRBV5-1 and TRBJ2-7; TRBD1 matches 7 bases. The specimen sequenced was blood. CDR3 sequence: CASSSRTGIYEQYF. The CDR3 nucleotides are TGCGCCAGCAGCTCGAGGACAGGTATCTACGAGCAGTACTTC.